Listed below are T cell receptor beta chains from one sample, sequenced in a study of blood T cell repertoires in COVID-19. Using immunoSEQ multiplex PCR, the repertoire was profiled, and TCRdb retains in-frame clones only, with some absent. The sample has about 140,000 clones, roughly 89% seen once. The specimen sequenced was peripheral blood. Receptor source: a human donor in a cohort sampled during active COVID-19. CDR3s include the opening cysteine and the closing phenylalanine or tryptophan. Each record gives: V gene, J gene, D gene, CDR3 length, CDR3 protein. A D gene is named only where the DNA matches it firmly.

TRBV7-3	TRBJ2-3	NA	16	CASSLRGPAGTDTQYF
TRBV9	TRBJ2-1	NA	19	CASSVGTPLSGRLDNEQFF
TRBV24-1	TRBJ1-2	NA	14	CATSRFDTNYGYTF
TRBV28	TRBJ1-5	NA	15	CASSLRQGKDQPQHF
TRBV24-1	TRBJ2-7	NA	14	CATSGTAVPYEQYF
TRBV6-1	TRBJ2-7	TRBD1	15	CASSEMGQGYYEQYF
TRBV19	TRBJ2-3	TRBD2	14	CASSGLAHTDTQYF
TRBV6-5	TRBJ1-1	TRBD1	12	CASSPGGTEAFF
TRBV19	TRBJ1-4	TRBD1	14	CASSPTGTNEKLFF
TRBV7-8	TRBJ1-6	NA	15	CASSLEGLYNSPLHF
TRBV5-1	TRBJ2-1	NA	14	CASMDRSSYNEQFF
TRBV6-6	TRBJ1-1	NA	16	CASSPHEDRLNTEAFF
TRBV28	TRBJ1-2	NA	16	CASIPLGEGEHYGYTF
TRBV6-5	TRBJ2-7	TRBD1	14	CASSNYRGPYEQYF
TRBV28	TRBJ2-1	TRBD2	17	CASSLDASGRGNSEQFF
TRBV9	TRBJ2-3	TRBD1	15	CASSVFDRGTDTQYF
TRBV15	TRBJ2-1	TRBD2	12	CATSRRGDEQFF
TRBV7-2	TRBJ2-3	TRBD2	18	CASSTTSGGKSITDTQYF
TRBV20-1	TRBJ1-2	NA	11	CSARPNYGYTF
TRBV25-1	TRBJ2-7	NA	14	CASSEVGELGEQYF
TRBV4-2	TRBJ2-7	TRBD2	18	CASSPGDRGLAGAGEQYF
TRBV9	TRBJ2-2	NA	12	CASSTSTGELFF
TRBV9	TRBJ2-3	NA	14	CASSVDTSVNTQYF
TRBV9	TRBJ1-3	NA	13	CASSPGQGNTIYF
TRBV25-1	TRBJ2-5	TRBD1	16	CASSGLRDSPLETQYF
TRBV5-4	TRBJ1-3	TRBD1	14	CASSLQGYGNTIYF
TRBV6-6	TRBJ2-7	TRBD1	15	CASRLGQSGIYEQYF
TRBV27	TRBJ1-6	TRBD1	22	CASSYPPDRQGPLSSYNSPLHF
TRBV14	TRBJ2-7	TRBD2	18	CASSPLRARESGYYEQYF
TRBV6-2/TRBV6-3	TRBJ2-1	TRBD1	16	CASSFEEGQVYNEQFF
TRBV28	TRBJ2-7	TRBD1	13	CASSLTGVDEQYF
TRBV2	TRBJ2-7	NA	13	CASSDPGGGKEYF
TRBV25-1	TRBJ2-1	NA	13	CASSTPTGNEQFF
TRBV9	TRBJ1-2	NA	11	CASSSGLRYTF
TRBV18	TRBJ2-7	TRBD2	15	CASSETSGGSYEQYF
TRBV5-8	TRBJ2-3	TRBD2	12	CASSPGGWTQYF
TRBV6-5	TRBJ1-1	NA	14	CASSYSGLQAEAFF
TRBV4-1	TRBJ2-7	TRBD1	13	CASSYDRAYEQYF
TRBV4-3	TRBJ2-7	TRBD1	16	CASSQGSGTGPYEQYF
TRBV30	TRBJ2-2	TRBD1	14	CASGQGANTGELFF
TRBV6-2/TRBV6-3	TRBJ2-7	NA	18	CASSYRLMQDSSGYEQYF
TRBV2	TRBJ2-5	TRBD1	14	CASRFTRGPETQYF
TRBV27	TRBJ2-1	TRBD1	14	CASSPSTGSNEQFF
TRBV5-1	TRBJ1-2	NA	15	CASSLLQSGGDGYTF
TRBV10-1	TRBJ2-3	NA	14	CASSAVRVTDTQYF